These 16 T cell receptor beta chains were sequenced from one sample in a study of blood T cell repertoires in COVID-19. The assay was immunoSEQ multiplex PCR, and TCRdb's table has in-frame clones only and misses some. The repertoire holds fewer than 350,000 clones, with roughly 89% as singletons. Sequenced input: peripheral blood. These receptors came from a woman aged 55-70 years with COVID-19, enrolled during active disease.

The genes are TRBV5-1 and TRBJ1-2, with D tentatively TRBD1 (6 bases). In germline, CDR1 is SGHRS, CDR2 YFSETQ. CDR3 length equals 17 residues. Trimming took 4 bases from V and 8 from J, leaving 27 bases between them. This CDR3 is CASSNRDTTNYGGGYTF. In DNA form, the CDR3 reads TGCGCCAGCAGCAATCGGGACACCACTAACTATGGCGGGGGCTACACCTTC.

This chain joins TRBV10-2 and TRBJ2-2; D is perhaps TRBD1 (6 bases). The V gene lost 6 bases and the J gene lost 7 bases, with 15 bases spanning the gap. Germline assignment: CDR1 WSHSY and CDR2 SAAADI. The CDR3 runs to 14 residues. The CDR3 reads CASRATGTGGELFF. In DNA, the CDR3 is TGCGCCAGCAGGGCAACAGGGACGGGCGGGGAGCTGTTTTTT.

The V call is TRBV3-1 (or the pseudogene TRBV3-2), the J call TRBJ2-1; 12 bases map to TRBD2. Germline-derived CDR1 and CDR2 are LGHDT and YNNKEL (reference sequence). With V trimmed by 5 bases and J by 4 bases, 3 bases remained unmatched. This CDR3 is 15 amino acids long. The CDR3 DNA is TGTGCCAGCAGCGTACTAGCGGGGGGATACAATGAGCAGTTCTTC. Encoded protein: CASSVLAGGYNEQFF.

The chain combines TRBV5-8 with TRBJ1-5, with 10 bases aligning to TRBD1. After removal of 5 bases from V and 9 bases from J, the junction contained 11 bases not matched to a gene. The CDR3 loop spans 15 amino acids. Germline values: CDR1 SGHTS, CDR2 YDEGEE. The CDR3 here is CASSRDRGPLGPQHF. In nucleotides, the CDR3 is TGTGCCAGCAGTAGGGACAGGGGCCCCCTGGGGCCCCAGCATTTT.

V gene TRBV6-5 combines with J gene TRBJ1-5, with 9 positions matching TRBD1. The CDR3 spans 14 residues. Trimming at V came to 7 bases and at J to 3 bases, leaving 4 bases not matched to a gene. Per the germline V gene, CDR1 is MNHEY and CDR2 is SVGAGI. CDR3 amino acids: CASTGTGYNQPQHF. Here the CDR3 DNA reads TGTGCCAGCACCGGGACAGGGTACAATCAGCCCCAGCATTTT.

The rearrangement joins TRBV28 to TRBJ1-5; D call uncertain. With 6 bases removed from V and 8 bases from J, the gap between germline ends came to 14 bases. Germline V gene sequence: CDR1 MDHEN, CDR2 SYDVKM. This CDR3 has 13 amino acids. The CDR3 bases are TGTGCCAGCAGAGCGCCTCTACCAGAGCCCCAGCATTTT. Translated, it gives CASRAPLPEPQHF.

This clone appeared many times. This chain uses TRBV4-1 with TRBJ1-2; D possibly corresponds to TRBD1 (5 bases). V was shortened by 4 bases and J by 7 bases, with 13 bases between the two germline ends. Germline assignment: CDR1 MGHRA and CDR2 YSYEKL. CDR3 size: 13 residues. CDR3 in amino acids: CASSPGGFPGYTF. The CDR3 DNA is TGCGCCAGCAGCCCCGGGGGATTCCCTGGCTACACCTTC.

This chain links TRBV28 with TRBJ1-5; possibly TRBD1 for D (5 bases). Germline loops: CDR1 MDHEN, CDR2 SYDVKM. V lost 8 bases and J lost 0, with 17 bases in between. This CDR3 comprises 16 residues. The CDR3 DNA sequence: TGTGCCAGCGACCCAGGGTTAGGGGATAGCAATCAGCCCCAGCATTTT. Encoded protein: CASDPGLGDSNQPQHF. Using reference TRBV28 and TRBJ1-5 for the parts outside the CDR3, the full variable domain is DVKVTQSSRYLVKRTGEKVFLECVQDMDHENMFWYRQDPGLGLRLIYFSYDVKMKEKGDIPEGYSVSREKKERFSLILESASTNQTSMYLCASDPGLGDSNQPQHFGDGTRLSIL.

In its sample, this clone was seen a few times. V is TRBV4-2 and J is TRBJ1-1; 8 bases agree with TRBD1. V was pared by 3 bases and J by 1 base, with 7 bases of the junction left unmatched. The CDR3 sequence is 16 residues long. CDR1 is LGHNA and CDR2 is YNFKEQ in the germline V gene. For the CDR3, the DNA is TGTGCCAGCAGCCATGATGATACAGGGGGGAACACTGAAGCTTTCTTT. Its protein product is CASSHDDTGGNTEAFF.

The rearrangement joins TRBV10-3 to TRBJ1-5; no definite D call. The CDR3 spans 14 residues. V gave up 3 bases and J gave up 2 bases, with 8 bases separating them. Per germline, CDR1 ENHRY and CDR2 SYGVKD. The CDR3 is CAISDTGGNQPQHF. The DNA for the CDR3 is TGTGCCATCAGTGATACCGGAGGCAATCAGCCCCAGCATTTT.

The V call is TRBV6-5, the J call TRBJ1-2, with 7 bases fitting TRBD1. The CDR3 consists of 14 residues. The germline V gene encodes CDR1 MNHEY and CDR2 SVGAGI. V lost 6 bases to trimming and J lost 8 bases; unmatched junction nucleotides: 12. DNA for the CDR3: TGTGCCAGCAGCCTCAACGAGGGGGCGGGGGGCTACACCTTC. The encoded protein is CASSLNEGAGGYTF.

The rearrangement uses TRBV5-6 and TRBJ1-2; possibly TRBD1 for D (6 bases). The CDR3 consists of 12 residues. Germline CDR1 is SGHDT and CDR2 is YYEEEE. V lost 4 bases, J lost 5 bases, and 9 bases lay in between. DNA of the CDR3: TGTGCCAGCAGCCAAACAGGGTATGGCTACACCTTC. Its translation: CASSQTGYGYTF. Complete variable domain (other parts from reference TRBV5-6 and TRBJ1-2): DAGVTQSPTHLIKTRGQQVTLRCSPKSGHDTVSWYQQALGQGPQFIFQYYEEEERQRGNFPDRFSGHQFPNYSSELNVNALLLGDSALYLCASSQTGYGYTFGSGTRLTVV.

The chain has TRBV7-9 and TRBJ1-5; 7 bases are a match to TRBD1. The length of the CDR3 is 16 residues. Germline V lookup: CDR1 SEHNR, CDR2 FQNEAQ (reference sequence). V lost 4 bases, J lost 4 bases, and 10 bases stayed unmatched. The CDR3 here is CASSSVGAGGNQPQHF. The CDR3, as DNA: TGTGCCAGCAGCTCGGTAGGGGCAGGGGGAAATCAGCCCCAGCATTTT. Together with reference TRBV7-9 and TRBJ1-5, the CDR3 gives the full variable domain: DTGVSQNPRHKITKRGQNVTFRCDPISEHNRLYWYRQTLGQGPEFLTYFQNEAQLEKSRLLSDRFSAERPKGSFSTLEIQRTEQGDSAMYLCASSSVGAGGNQPQHFGDGTRLSIL.

V is TRBV27 and J is TRBJ1-5; TRBD1 matches 9 bases. The ends lost 7 bases at V and 7 bases at J; junction bases unmatched: 11. Germline CDR1 is MNHEY and CDR2 is SMNVEV (reference sequence). The CDR3 covers 15 residues. CDR3 sequence reads: CASTTGQGKGQPQHF. DNA of the CDR3: TGTGCCAGCACTACGGGACAGGGAAAAGGGCAGCCCCAGCATTTT.

V usage is TRBV5-4 and J usage is TRBJ2-3, with 7 bases matching TRBD2. The CDR3 runs to 15 residues. CDR1 is SGHNT, CDR2 YYREEE, per germline (reference sequence). The V gene end was trimmed by 3 bases and the J gene end by 6 bases; junction bases not matched to a gene: 10. CDR3 coding DNA: TGTGCCAGCAGCTCATCCGGGGGGTGGGCGGATACGCAGTATTTT. Translation: CASSSSGGWADTQYF. The full variable domain, in which reference TRBV5-4 and TRBJ2-3 provide the parts outside the CDR3, is ETGVTQSPTHLIKTRGQQVTLRCSSQSGHNTVSWYQQALGQGPQFIFQYYREEENGRGNFPPRFSGLQFPNYSSELNVNALELDDSALYLCASSSSGGWADTQYFGPGTRLTVL.

This chain uses TRBV2 with TRBJ1-2; D is uncertain. The CDR3 length is 12 residues. The germline V gene encodes CDR1 SNHLY and CDR2 FYNNEI. V shed 9 bases and J shed 3 bases, with 11 bases lying between them. The CDR3 region is CARVGNDYGYTF. In DNA, the CDR3 is TGTGCCAGGGTCGGGAATGACTATGGCTACACCTTC.